The rows below give T cell receptor beta chains drawn from one sample of a study of technical replicates of blood from a few donors. Method: immunoSEQ multiplex PCR; TCRdb's copy keeps in-frame clones and lacks some. The sample lists under 15,000 clones; 93% were seen once. The sample consisted of PBMCs. The receptors shown here come from a human donor in good health. CDR3s leave out the opening cysteine and the closing phenylalanine or tryptophan. The order of the fields is V gene, J gene, CDR3 protein.

TRBV27	TRBJ1-5	ASRKTGGGSNQPQH
TRBV29-1	TRBJ2-1	SVGRSHNEQF
TRBV6-5	TRBJ1-2	ATGSGNRYGYT
TRBV19	TRBJ2-7	ASSILGLAGSEQY
TRBV2	TRBJ1-5	ASSGQARNQPQH
TRBV14	TRBJ2-7	ASSQGGATVEQY
TRBV4-1	TRBJ2-7	ASSLGDEQY
TRBV12-5	TRBJ2-7	ASSQGGWDEQY
TRBV29-1	TRBJ2-7	SVGLAESYEQY
TRBV5-1	TRBJ1-1	ASSFGGLEDTEAF
TRBV5-1	TRBJ2-3	ASSPNSGKPTDTQY
TRBV2	TRBJ2-5	ASKGEMETQY
TRBV18	TRBJ1-4	ASSPLQGRNEKLF
TRBV21-1	TRBJ1-3	ASSNVRSGNTIY
TRBV4-1	TRBJ2-5	ASSRGPVGTTGETQY
TRBV14	TRBJ1-1	ASSQRVGQGRAF
TRBV30	TRBJ2-5	AWSSGSQETQY
TRBV19	TRBJ2-2	ASSQLGQNTGELF
TRBV11-3	TRBJ2-1	ASSLSVAYNEQF
TRBV7-5	TRBJ2-3	VRSLTFGGTTDTQY
TRBV18	TRBJ2-2	ASSPQSMTVNTGELF
TRBV28	TRBJ2-1	ASSYGGINEQF
TRBV5-4	TRBJ2-7	ASRESGSSYEQY
TRBV5-6	TRBJ2-2	ASSPGLAGIHTGELF
TRBV7-8	TRBJ2-7	ASSLELGQGHEQY
TRBV19	TRBJ2-2	ASSDIRGQTNTGELF
TRBV11-2	TRBJ2-2	ASSLRDTGELF
TRBV5-1	TRBJ2-2	ASSLEFGLAPTGELF
TRBV6-6	TRBJ1-5	ASGLGAANNQPQH
TRBV19	TRBJ2-2	ASTTSGVGSGELF
TRBV15	TRBJ1-2	ATSRDQVQSNYGYT
TRBV6-1	TRBJ2-7	ASRSHISYEQY
TRBV28	TRBJ2-3	ASSPNGLAGVTDTQY
TRBV27	TRBJ1-1	ASSTPGTGRNTEAF
TRBV6-6	TRBJ2-7	ASSRGQGHEQY
TRBV7-9	TRBJ2-7	ASSLVAGTGGDEQY
TRBV5-1	TRBJ2-5	ASSLDSGNQETQY
TRBV9	TRBJ2-7	ASSVDGGSNYEQY
TRBV7-8	TRBJ1-5	ASSSIGRVRGAPQH
TRBV30	TRBJ2-5	AWNADRGQRTQY
TRBV27	TRBJ2-7	AIRRVGSYEQY
TRBV5-6	TRBJ1-4	ASTETGLANEKLF
TRBV21-1	TRBJ2-7	ASSSGTGGYEQY
TRBV5-1	TRBJ2-7	ASRVGPTYEQY
TRBV27	TRBJ2-1	ASSHSGTSGYNEQF